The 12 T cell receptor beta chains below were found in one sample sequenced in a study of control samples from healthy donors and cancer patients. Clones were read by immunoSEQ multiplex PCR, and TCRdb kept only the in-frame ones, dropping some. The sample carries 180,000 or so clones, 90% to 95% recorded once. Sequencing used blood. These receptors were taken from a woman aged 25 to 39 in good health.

CDR3 DNA: TGTGCCAGCAGCAAAGAGACGGGGAGCTCCTACAATGAGCAGTTCTTC. Translation gives CASSKETGSSYNEQFF. The chain has TRBV21-1 and TRBJ2-1; the D segment call TRBD2 is taken from the table without a DNA check. TRBV21-1 is a known pseudogene. This CDR3 comprises 16 residues.

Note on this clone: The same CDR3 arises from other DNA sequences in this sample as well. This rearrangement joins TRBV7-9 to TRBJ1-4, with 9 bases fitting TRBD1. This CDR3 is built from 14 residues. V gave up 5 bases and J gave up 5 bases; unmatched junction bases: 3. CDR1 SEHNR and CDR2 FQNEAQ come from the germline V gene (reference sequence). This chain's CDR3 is CASSPGQGNEKLFF. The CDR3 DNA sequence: TGTGCCAGCAGCCCGGGACAGGGAAATGAAAAACTGTTTTTT.

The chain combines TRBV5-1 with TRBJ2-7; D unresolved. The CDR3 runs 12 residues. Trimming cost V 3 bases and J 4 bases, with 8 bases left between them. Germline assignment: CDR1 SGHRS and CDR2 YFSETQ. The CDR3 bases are TGCGCCAGCAGCTACGGACCTTACGAGCAGTACTTC. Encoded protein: CASSYGPYEQYF.

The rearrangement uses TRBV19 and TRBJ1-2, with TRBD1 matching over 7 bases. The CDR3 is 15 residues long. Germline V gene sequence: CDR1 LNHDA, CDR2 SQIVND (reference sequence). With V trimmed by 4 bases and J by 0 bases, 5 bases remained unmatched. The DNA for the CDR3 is TGTGCCAGTAGTACAACCGGGACAGCTAACTATGGCTACACCTTC. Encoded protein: CASSTTGTANYGYTF.

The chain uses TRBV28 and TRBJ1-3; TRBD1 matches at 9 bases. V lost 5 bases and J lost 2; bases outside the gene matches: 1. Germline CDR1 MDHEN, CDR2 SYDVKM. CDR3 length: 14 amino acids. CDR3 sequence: CASSRDRAGNTIYF. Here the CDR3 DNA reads TGTGCCAGCAGTCGGGACAGGGCTGGAAACACCATATATTTT.

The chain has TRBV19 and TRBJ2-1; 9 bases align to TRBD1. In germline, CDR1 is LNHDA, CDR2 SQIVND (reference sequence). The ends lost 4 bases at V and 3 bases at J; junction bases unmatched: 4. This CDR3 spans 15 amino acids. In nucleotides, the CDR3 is TGTGCCAGTAGTACCGGACAGGGGATCTACAATGAGCAGTTCTTC. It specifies CASSTGQGIYNEQFF.

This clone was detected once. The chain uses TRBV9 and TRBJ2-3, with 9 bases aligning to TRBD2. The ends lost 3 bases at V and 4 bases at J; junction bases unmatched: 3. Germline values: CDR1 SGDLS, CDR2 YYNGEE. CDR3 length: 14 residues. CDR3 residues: CASSDLAGPDTQYF. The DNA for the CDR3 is TGTGCCAGCAGCGATCTAGCGGGACCAGATACGCAGTATTTT.

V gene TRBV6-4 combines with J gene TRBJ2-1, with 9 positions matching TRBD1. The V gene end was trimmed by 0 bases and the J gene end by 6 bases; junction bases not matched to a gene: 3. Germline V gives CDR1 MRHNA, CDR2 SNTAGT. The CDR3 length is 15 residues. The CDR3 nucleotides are TGTGCCAGCAGTGACTCGGAGGACAGGGGCAATGAGCAGTTCTTC. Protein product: CASSDSEDRGNEQFF.

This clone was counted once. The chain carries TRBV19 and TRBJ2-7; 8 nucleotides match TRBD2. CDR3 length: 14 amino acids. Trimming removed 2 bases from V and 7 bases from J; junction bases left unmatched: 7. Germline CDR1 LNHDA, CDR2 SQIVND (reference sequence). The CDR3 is CASSISGGRQEQYF. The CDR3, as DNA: TGTGCCAGTAGTATATCTGGCGGGAGGCAAGAGCAGTACTTC.

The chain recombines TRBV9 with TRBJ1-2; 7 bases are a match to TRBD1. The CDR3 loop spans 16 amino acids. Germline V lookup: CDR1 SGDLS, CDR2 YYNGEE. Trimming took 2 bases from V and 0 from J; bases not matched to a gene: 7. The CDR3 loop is CASSVDRDRPNYGYTF. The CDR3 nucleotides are TGTGCCAGCAGCGTGGACCGGGACAGACCTAACTATGGCTACACCTTC.

The CDR3 here is CASSPTSGAGSYNEQFF. The CDR3 region has the DNA TGTGCCAGCAGCCCCACTAGCGGGGCGGGTTCCTACAATGAGCAGTTCTTC. The gene calls are TRBV7-3 and TRBJ2-1, with TRBD2 matching over 10 bases. The CDR3 length is 17 residues. With V trimmed by 5 bases and J by 1 base, 8 bases remained unmatched. Germline V gene sequence: CDR1 SGHTA, CDR2 FQGTGA.

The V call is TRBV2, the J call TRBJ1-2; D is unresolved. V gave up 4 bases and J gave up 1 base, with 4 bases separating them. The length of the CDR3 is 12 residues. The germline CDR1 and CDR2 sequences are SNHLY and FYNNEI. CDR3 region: CASSVDNYGYTF. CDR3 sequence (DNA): TGTGCCAGCAGTGTGGATAACTATGGCTACACCTTC.